This T cell receptor (beta chain) appears in the sequencing data of a study of shared clonotypes between healthy human individuals (dated by TCRdb to about 2020). Broadly, across the study: The cohort comprised a couple of women and a few men aged 18 to 49 years. Leukapheresis yielded between about 0.94 and 8.9 billion PBMCs per donor. Different laboratories and diverse techniques were used to prepare libraries and sequence TCR repertoires, to increase sequencing depth and limit assay-specific biases. To estimate repertoire size and how much clonotypes are shared between individuals, the study performed deep sequencing of blood TCR repertoires from a few healthy adults.

Donors were healthy HIV-negative adults with no recently reported acute infections or vaccinations. Every donor was a Caucasian adult residing in Nashville, Tennessee, USA. In the unsorted samples, approximately 85 million PBMCs were counted, and genomic DNA was extracted using the QIAamp DNA Blood Mini kit. Blood was obtained by leukapheresis, after which PBMCs were separated by Ficoll-Histopaque density gradient centrifugation and cryopreserved in liquid nitrogen vapor phase. Of note for this clone: Its target antigen remains unknown. Base qualities are not provided; no much larger clone lies one nucleotide away.

What the research found in general, with its limitations: The genetic and exposure-history diversity represented was limited by the small number of donors. Pairwise subsampling led to the expectation that sequencing depth would affect the degree of clonotype sharing among donors. Sampling was restricted to blood, and TCR repertoires in tissue are likely to differ from TCR repertoires in blood.

Using the deep immunoSEQ assay, multiplex PCR amplified TCR CDR3 regions from genomic DNA. Genomic DNA extracted from each cell subset was distributed evenly over all wells of several immunoSEQ 96-well plates, and each plate served as one replicate. Each replicate PCR for unsorted PBMC received 300 to 350 ng genomic DNA, equal to tens of thousands of T cell genomes. Genomic DNA from unsorted PBMC was sequenced over ten immunoSEQ deep assay plates. The purified libraries were quantified using a Qubit 3.0 fluorometer, sized with a Bioanalyzer 2100, and then quantified again using the KAPA Library Quantification kit. Every immunoSEQ 96-well plate was sequenced on a separate single-read 150-cycle Illumina NextSeq 550 flow cell. The study's processing was this. Because only junctional sequences without quality scores were contained in the immunoSEQ output, filtering matching that applied to full-length reads could not be performed. To assign V/J genes and CDR3, sequences were annotated against IMGT germline references using PyIR, a Python wrapper for IgBLAST v1.9. Reads were filtered out if the reads had weak V/J assignments (E-value above 1e-6), no CDR3, stop codons, out-of-frame junctions, or ambiguous translated residues. A V3J clonotype was defined by an identical inferred V gene, J gene, and CDR3 amino acid sequence. Percentage overlap between repertoires was computed as shared unique clonotypes divided by the size of the smaller repertoire. Richness of each repertoire was evaluated using RTK rarefaction, the Chao1 estimator, and Recon v2.1 estimates of unobserved clonotypes. TCRdb carries this immuneACCESS record with in-frame sequences only. Its versions omit some clonotypes, under half of them owing to an unresolved V gene in the studies checked, with the rest unexplained. V and J calls and clone size follow that table, whereas D and trimming were derived from the DNA. The sample data list about 470,000 clones, and about 76% of these were observed just once. Roughly 13% of the sample goes to the ten largest clones.

The CDR3, from cysteine to phenylalanine, totals 9 residues. The retained sequence is limited to the CDR3, 27 bases, with the frame set at the first base. V was cut back by 9 bases and J by 13 bases, leaving a gap of 13 bases between them. The germline V gene (reference sequence) specifies LNHDA as CDR1 and SQIVND as CDR2. The clonotype comes from a woman in her thirties or forties in good health. Some clones in this sample may be carry-over from other donors' samples. This chain joins TRBV19 to TRBJ2-7; the D gene is perhaps TRBD2, on 6 matching bases. Material for sequencing was PBMCs. The bases are TGTGCCAGCGGGACTCCCGAATACTTC. The encoded protein is CASGTPEYF.